The 7 T cell receptor beta chains given below trace back to one sample, sequenced in a study of CD8+ T cells in alopecia areata. Extracted RNA was reverse transcribed into cDNA, the sequencing template. Data came from immunoSEQ multiplex PCR; TCRdb stores just in-frame clones and leaves some out. The sample contains around 100,000 clones, roughly 40% of which appear only once. Regarding treatment: oral pan-JAK inhibitor, 5-10 mg twice daily. The source material was CD8+ T cells sorted from blood, sampled at week 24, from a patient treated with tofacitinib. The receptors derive from a human donor with alopecia areata.

The gene calls are TRBV9 and TRBJ2-3; weak D call: TRBD2 (5 bases). Per germline, CDR1 SGDLS and CDR2 YYNGEE. The V gene lost 0 bases and the J gene lost 0 bases, with 8 bases spanning the gap. CDR3 length: 15 residues. CDR3 residues: CASSVVGRSTDTQYF. In DNA form, the CDR3 reads TGTGCCAGCAGCGTAGTTGGGAGAAGCACAGATACGCAGTATTTT.

The V gene is TRBV7-9, the J gene TRBJ2-1; D is unclear. V shed 5 bases and J shed 3 bases, with 5 bases lying between them. From germline, CDR1 is SEHNR and CDR2 FQNEAQ (reference sequence). This CDR3 is built from 12 residues. The CDR3 coding sequence is TGTGCCAGCAGCCAGCACTACAATGAGCAGTTCTTC. As protein: CASSQHYNEQFF.

This clone showed up just a few times. The rearrangement links TRBV5-4 to TRBJ2-3; 8 bases match TRBD2. V was pared by 4 bases and J by 2 bases, with 9 bases of the junction left unmatched. CDR1 and CDR2 from the germline V gene are SGHNT and YYREEE (reference sequence). This CDR3 has 16 residues. CDR3 nucleotides: TGTGCCAGCAGCCAAGAAGTAGCGGGGTACACAGATACGCAGTATTTT. Encoded protein: CASSQEVAGYTDTQYF.

This clone appeared a few times. V is TRBV29-1 and J is TRBJ1-1; TRBD1 is a possible D gene (6 bases). Looked up from germline, CDR1 is SQVTM and CDR2 is ANQGSEA. The CDR3 is 13 residues long. Trimming pared 5 bases from V and 10 bases from J, leaving 20 bases between. The CDR3 DNA reads TGCAGCGTTTCTCCCGACAGGTCAAGTGGAGCTTTCTTT. Its translation is CSVSPDRSSGAFF.

The genes are TRBV29-1 and TRBJ1-2; 10 bases fit TRBD1. Trimming removed 4 bases from V and 3 bases from J; junction bases left unmatched: 5. The CDR3 extends over 14 amino acids. Germline CDR1 and CDR2: SQVTM and ANQGSEA. CDR3 in DNA: TGCAGCGTTGTCGGACAGGGGGTCGACTATGGCTACACCTTC. Residues: CSVVGQGVDYGYTF.

The rearrangement uses TRBV27 and TRBJ2-5; D gene uncertain. The CDR3 extends over 13 amino acids. The V end was cut by 6 bases, the J end by 3 bases, with 11 bases between. From germline, CDR1 is MNHEY and CDR2 SMNVEV (reference sequence). CDR3: CASRPVDEETQYF. The CDR3 DNA reads as TGTGCCAGCAGACCTGTCGATGAAGAGACCCAGTACTTC.

The J gene is TRBJ2-5, the V gene TRBV30, with 12 bases matching TRBD2. Germline values: CDR1 GTSNPN, CDR2 SVGIG (reference sequence). The CDR3 is 15 amino acids. Trimming removed 2 bases from V and 5 bases from J; junction bases left unmatched: 6. This CDR3 is CAWSPGTSGYETQYF. The CDR3, as DNA: TGTGCCTGGAGTCCTGGGACTAGCGGGTATGAGACCCAGTACTTC.